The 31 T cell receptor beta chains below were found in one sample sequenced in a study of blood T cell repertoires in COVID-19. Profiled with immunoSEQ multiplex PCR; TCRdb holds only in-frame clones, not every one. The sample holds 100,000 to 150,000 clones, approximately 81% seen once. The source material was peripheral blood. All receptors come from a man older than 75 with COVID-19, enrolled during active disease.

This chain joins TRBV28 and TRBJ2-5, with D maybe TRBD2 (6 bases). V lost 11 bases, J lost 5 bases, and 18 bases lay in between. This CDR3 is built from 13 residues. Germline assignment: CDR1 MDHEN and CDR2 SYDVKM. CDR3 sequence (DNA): TGTGCCGGGGGGACCGCGAGGTGGGAGACCCAGTACTTC. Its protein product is CAGGTARWETQYF.

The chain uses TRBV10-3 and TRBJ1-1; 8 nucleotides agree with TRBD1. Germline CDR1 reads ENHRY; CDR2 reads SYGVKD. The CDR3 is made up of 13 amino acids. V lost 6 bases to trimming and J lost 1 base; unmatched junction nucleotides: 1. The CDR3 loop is CAIRTGANTEAFF. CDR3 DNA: TGTGCCATCAGGACAGGGGCGAACACTGAAGCTTTCTTT.

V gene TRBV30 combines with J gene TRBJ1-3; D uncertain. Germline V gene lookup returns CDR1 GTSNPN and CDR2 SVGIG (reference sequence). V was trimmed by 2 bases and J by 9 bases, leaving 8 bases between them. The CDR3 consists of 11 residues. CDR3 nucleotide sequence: TGTGCCTGGAGTAGCCCGAGCACCATATATTTT. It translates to CAWSSPSTIYF.

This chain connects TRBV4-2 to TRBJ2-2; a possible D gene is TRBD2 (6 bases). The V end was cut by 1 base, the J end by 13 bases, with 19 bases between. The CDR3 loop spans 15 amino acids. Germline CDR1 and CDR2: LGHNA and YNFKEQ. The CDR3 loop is CASSQGGTGALGLFF. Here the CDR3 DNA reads TGTGCCAGCAGCCAAGGGGGGACTGGAGCGTTGGGGCTGTTTTTT.

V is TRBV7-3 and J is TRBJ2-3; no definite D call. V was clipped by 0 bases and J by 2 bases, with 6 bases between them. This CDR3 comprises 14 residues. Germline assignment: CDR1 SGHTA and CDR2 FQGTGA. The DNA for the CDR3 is TGTGCCAGCAGCTTAACCCCCCACACAGATACGCAGTATTTT. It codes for CASSLTPHTDTQYF.

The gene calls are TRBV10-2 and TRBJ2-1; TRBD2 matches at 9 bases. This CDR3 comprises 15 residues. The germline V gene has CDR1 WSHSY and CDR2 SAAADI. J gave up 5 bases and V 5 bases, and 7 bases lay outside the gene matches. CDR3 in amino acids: CASSLLAGANNEQFF. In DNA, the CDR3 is TGCGCCAGCAGTCTTTTAGCGGGAGCCAACAATGAGCAGTTCTTC.

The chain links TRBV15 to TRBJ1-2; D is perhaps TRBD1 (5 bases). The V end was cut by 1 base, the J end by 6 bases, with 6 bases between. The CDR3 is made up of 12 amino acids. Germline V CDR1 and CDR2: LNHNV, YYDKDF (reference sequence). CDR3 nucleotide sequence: TGTGCCACCAGCAGAGCAGGGCATGGCTACACCTTC. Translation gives CATSRAGHGYTF. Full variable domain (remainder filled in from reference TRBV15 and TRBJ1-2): DAMVIQNPRYQVTQFGKPVTLSCSQTLNHNVMYWYQQKSSQAPKLLFHYYDKDFNNEADTPDNFQSRRPNTSFCFLDIRSPGLGDTAMYLCATSRAGHGYTFGSGTRLTVV.

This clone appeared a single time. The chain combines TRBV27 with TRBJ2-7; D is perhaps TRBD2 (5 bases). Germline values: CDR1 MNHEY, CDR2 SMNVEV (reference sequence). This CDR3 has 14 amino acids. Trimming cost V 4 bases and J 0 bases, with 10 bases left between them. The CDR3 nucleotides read TGTGCCAGCAGTTCGGGGTGGGGCTCCTACGAGCAGTACTTC. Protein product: CASSSGWGSYEQYF.

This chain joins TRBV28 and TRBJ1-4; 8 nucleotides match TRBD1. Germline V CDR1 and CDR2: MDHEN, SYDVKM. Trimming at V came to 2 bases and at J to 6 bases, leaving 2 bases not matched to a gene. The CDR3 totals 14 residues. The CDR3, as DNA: TGTGCCAGCAGTTTACTGGACAGGGATGAAAAACTGTTTTTT. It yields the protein CASSLLDRDEKLFF.

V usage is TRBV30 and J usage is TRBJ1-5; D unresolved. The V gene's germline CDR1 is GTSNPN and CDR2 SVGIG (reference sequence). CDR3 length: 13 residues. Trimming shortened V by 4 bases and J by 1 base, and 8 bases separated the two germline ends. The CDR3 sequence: CAWNGQSNQPQHF. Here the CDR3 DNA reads TGTGCCTGGAATGGGCAGAGCAATCAGCCCCAGCATTTT.

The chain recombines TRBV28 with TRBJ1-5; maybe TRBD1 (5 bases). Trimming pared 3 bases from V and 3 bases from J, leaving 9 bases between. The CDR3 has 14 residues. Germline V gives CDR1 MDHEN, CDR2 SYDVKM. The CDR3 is CASSFPQVNQPQHF. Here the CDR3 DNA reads TGTGCCAGCAGTTTTCCACAGGTCAATCAGCCCCAGCATTTT.

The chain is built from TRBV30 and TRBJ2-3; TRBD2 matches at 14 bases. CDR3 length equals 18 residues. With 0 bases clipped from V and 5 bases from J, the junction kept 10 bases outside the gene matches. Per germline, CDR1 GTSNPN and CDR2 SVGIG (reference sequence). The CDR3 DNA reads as TGTGCCTGGAGTGTACTATCCGGGACTAGCGGGAGATTAGATACGCAGTATTTT. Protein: CAWSVLSGTSGRLDTQYF.

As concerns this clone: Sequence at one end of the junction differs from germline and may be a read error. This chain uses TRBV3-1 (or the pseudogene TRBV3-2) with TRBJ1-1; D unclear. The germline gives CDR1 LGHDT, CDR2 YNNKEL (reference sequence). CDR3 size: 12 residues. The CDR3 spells CASSPLEREMIF. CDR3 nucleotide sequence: TGTGCCAGCAGCCCGCTAGAGAGGGAAATGATCTTT.

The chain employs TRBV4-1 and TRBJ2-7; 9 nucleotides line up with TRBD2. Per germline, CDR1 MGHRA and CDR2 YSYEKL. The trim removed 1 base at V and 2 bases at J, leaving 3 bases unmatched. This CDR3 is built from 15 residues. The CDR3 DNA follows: TGCGCCAGCAGCCAAGTCTCTAGCGGGGCCTACGAGCAGTACTTC. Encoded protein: CASSQVSSGAYEQYF.

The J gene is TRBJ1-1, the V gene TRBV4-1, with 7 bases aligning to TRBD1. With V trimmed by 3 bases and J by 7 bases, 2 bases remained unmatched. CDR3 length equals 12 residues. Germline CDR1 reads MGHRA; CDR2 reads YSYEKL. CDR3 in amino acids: CASSQDRSEAFF. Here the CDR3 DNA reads TGCGCCAGCAGCCAGGACAGGAGTGAAGCTTTCTTT.

The CDR3 reads CASSIRQGGGMEKLFF. The CDR3, as DNA: TGTGCCAGTAGTATCCGCCAGGGCGGCGGAATGGAAAAACTGTTTTTT. The rearrangement links TRBV19 to TRBJ1-4, with D perhaps TRBD1 (5 bases). V was pared by 3 bases and J by 8 bases, with 19 bases between. The CDR3 has 16 residues. In germline, CDR1 is LNHDA, CDR2 SQIVND (reference sequence).

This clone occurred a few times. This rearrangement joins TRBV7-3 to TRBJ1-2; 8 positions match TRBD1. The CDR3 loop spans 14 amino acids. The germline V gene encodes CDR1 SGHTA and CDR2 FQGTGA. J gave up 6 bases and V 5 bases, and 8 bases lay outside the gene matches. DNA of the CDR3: TGTGCCAGCAGCCGAGGGACAGGAGGGGATGGCTACACCTTC. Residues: CASSRGTGGDGYTF.

CDR3 nucleotides: TGTGCCAGCAGAGGACAGTCTGACTCCTACGAGCAGTACTTC. This sequence encodes CASRGQSDSYEQYF. The V and J genes are TRBV5-5 and TRBJ2-7; the D gene is possibly TRBD1 (6 bases). The CDR3 is made up of 14 amino acids. Germline V lookup: CDR1 SGHKS, CDR2 YYEKEE (reference sequence). V lost 5 bases, J lost 0 bases, and 12 bases lay in between.

The CDR3 spells CASSSLTARGSPLHF. The DNA of the CDR3 is TGTGCCAGCAGCTCCTTGACAGCGCGGGGATCACCCCTCCACTTT. The chain carries TRBV5-5 and TRBJ1-6, with D possibly matching TRBD1 (5 bases). In germline, CDR1 is SGHKS, CDR2 YYEKEE (reference sequence). The CDR3 has 15 amino acids. The ends were cut back, 3 bases at V and 10 bases at J, with 17 bases in the middle. The full variable domain, its missing parts supplied by reference TRBV5-5 and TRBJ1-6, is DAGVTQSPTHLIKTRGQQVTLRCSPISGHKSVSWYQQVLGQGPQFIFQYYEKEERGRGNFPDRFSARQFPNYSSELNVNALLLGDSALYLCASSSLTARGSPLHFGNGTRLTVT.

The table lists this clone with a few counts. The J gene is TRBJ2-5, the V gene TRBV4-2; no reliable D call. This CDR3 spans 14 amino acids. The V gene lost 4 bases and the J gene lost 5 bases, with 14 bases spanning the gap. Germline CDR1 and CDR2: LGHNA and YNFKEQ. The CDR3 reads CASSPRRHGETQYF. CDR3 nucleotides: TGTGCCAGCAGCCCCCGGCGGCATGGGGAGACCCAGTACTTC.

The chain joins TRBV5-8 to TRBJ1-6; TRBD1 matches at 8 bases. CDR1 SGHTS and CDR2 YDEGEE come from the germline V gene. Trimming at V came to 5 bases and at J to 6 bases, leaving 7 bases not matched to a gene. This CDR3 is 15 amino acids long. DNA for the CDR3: TGTGCCAGCAGACAGGGGGAGAGAACTAATTCACCCCTCCACTTT. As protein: CASRQGERTNSPLHF. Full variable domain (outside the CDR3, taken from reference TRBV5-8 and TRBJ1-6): EAGVTQSPTHLIKTRGQQATLRCSPISGHTSVYWYQQALGLGLQFLLWYDEGEERNRGNFPPRFSGRQFPNYSSELNVNALELEDSALYLCASRQGERTNSPLHFGNGTRLTVT.

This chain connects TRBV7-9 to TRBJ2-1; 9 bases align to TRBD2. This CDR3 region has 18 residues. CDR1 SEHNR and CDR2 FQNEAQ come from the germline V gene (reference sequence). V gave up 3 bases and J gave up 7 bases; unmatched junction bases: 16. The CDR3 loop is CASSFELAGSLFRNEQFF. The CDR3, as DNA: TGTGCCAGCAGCTTCGAACTAGCGGGTAGCCTGTTTAGGAATGAGCAGTTCTTC. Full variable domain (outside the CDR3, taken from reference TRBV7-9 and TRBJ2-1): DTGVSQNPRHKITKRGQNVTFRCDPISEHNRLYWYRQTLGQGPEFLTYFQNEAQLEKSRLLSDRFSAERPKGSFSTLEIQRTEQGDSAMYLCASSFELAGSLFRNEQFFGPGTRLTVL.

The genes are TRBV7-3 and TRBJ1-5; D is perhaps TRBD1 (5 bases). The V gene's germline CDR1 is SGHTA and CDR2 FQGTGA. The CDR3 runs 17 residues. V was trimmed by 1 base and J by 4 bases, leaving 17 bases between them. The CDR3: CASSLSPSDIWNQPQHF. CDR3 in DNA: TGTGCCAGCAGCTTAAGCCCTTCGGACATATGGAATCAGCCCCAGCATTTT.

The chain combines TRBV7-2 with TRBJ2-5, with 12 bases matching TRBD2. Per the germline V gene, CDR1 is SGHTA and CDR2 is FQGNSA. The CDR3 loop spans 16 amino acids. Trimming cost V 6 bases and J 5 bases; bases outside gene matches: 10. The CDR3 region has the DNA TGTGCCAGCAGAAATCCAGGACTAGCGGGGACGGAGACCCAGTACTTC. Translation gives CASRNPGLAGTETQYF.

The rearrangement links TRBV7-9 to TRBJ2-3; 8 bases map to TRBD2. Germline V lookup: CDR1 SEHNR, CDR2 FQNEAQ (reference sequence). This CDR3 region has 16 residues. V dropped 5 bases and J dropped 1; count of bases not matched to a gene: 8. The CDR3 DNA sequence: TGTGCCAGCAGCCCTCCGGGGGGGTCCGGCACAGATACGCAGTATTTT. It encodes CASSPPGGSGTDTQYF. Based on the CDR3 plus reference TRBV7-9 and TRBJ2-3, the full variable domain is DTGVSQNPRHKITKRGQNVTFRCDPISEHNRLYWYRQTLGQGPEFLTYFQNEAQLEKSRLLSDRFSAERPKGSFSTLEIQRTEQGDSAMYLCASSPPGGSGTDTQYFGPGTRLTVL.

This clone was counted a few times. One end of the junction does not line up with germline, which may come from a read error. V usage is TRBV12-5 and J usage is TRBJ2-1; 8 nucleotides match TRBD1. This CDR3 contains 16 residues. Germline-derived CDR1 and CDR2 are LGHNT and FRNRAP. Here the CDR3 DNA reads TGTGCTAGTGGTTTGGGGGACAGGAGGGCCTACGATGAGCAGTTCTTC. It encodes CASGLGDRRAYDEQFF.

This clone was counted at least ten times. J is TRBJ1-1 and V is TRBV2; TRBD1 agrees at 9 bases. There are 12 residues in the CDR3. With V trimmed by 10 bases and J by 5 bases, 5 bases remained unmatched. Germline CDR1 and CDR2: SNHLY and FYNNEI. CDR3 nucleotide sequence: TGTGCCACACAGGGGGCGGGTACTGAAGCTTTCTTT. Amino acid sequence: CATQGAGTEAFF.

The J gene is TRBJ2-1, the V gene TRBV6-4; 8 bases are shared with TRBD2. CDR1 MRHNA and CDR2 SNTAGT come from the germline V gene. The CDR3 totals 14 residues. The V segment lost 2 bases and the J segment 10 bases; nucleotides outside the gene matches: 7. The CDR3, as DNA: TGTGCCAGCAGTGACACGGCTAGCGGGCTAGAGCAGTTCTTC. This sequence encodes CASSDTASGLEQFF.

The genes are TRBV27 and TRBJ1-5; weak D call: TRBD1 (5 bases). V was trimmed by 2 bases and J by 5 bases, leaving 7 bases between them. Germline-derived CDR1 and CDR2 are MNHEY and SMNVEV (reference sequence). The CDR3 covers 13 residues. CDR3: CASSLAGYQPQHF. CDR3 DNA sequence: TGTGCCAGCAGTTTAGCAGGGTATCAGCCCCAGCATTTT.

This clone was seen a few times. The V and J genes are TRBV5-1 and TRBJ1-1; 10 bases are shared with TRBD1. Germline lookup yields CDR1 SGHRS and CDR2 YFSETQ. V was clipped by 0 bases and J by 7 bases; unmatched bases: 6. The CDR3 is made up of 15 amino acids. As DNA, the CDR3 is TGCGCCAGCAGCTTGGTCCCGGGACAGGGGATTGAAGCTTTCTTT. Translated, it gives CASSLVPGQGIEAFF.

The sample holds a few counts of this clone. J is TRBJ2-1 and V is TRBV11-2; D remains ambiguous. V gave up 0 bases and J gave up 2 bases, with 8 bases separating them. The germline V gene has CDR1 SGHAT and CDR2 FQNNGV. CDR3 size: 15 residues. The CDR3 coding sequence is TGTGCCAGCAGCTTAGAGTTTCGGGCCTACAATGAGCAGTTCTTC. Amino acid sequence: CASSLEFRAYNEQFF.